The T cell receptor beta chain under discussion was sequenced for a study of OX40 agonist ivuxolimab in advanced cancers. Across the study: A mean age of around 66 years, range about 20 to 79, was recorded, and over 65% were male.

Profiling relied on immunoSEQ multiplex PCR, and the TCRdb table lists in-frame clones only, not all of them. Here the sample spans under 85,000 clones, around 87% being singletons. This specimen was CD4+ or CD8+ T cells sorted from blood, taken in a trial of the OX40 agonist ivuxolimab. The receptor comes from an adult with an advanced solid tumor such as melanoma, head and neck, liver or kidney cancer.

This CDR3 is CAIGLAGYEQYF. CDR3 DNA sequence: TGTGCCATTGGACTAGCGGGCTACGAGCAGTACTTC. V and J are TRBV28 and TRBJ2-7, with TRBD2 matching 11 bases. V was clipped by 10 bases and J by 3 bases; unmatched bases: 2. The CDR3 has 12 amino acids. CDR1 is MDHEN, CDR2 SYDVKM, per germline. The full variable domain, in which reference TRBV28 and TRBJ2-7 provide the parts outside the CDR3, is DVKVTQSSRYLVKRTGEKVFLECVQDMDHENMFWYRQDPGLGLRLIYFSYDVKMKEKGDIPEGYSVSREKKERFSLILESASTNQTSMYLCAIGLAGYEQYFGPGTRLTVT.